This entry is about one T cell receptor beta chain. Repertoires were generated with immunoSEQ multiplex PCR, while TCRdb's copy carries only in-frame clones and drops some. The repertoire holds under 70,000 clones, approximately 95% seen once, with around 5.9% in the top ten. V shed 3 bases and J 7 bases; nucleotides not matched to a gene: 13. This CDR3 comprises 17 residues. Germline-derived CDR1 and CDR2 are MDHEN and SYDVKM. This entry is derived from a study of human thymus T cells. Sequencing was done on a sample of blood. This TCR came from a boy under three years old with a congenital heart defect but otherwise immunologically healthy. The chain recombines TRBV28 with TRBJ2-1; the match to TRBD2 covers 9 bases. The CDR3 here is CASSLVSAGGPGNEQFF. The CDR3 nucleotides read TGTGCCAGCAGTTTGGTCTCGGCGGGAGGGCCGGGGAATGAGCAGTTCTTC.